Listed here are 26 T cell receptor beta chains from one sample, sequenced in a study of CD8 T cells in ankylosing spondylitis. From the 5' RACE reads, TCRdb called clonotypes with MiXCR, one entry per CDR3 protein. Counted here are around 890,000 distinct CDR3 sequences, approximately 12% occurring once; the ten biggest clones make up about 0.5%. What these receptors recognize is not known. Study-level points and caveats: Characteristic of ankylosing spondylitis blood, it appeared, was a TCR beta motif comprising fewer than 10 highly homologous variants.

The sequencing input was blood, either unsorted or a sorted T cell fraction (not recorded which). These receptors all stem from a male donor with ankylosing spondylitis.

This sequence joins TRBV15 and TRBJ1-1; no firm D call. V was clipped by 0 bases and J by 10 bases, with 18 bases between them. This CDR3 contains 15 residues. Looked up from germline, CDR1 is LNHNV and CDR2 is YYDKDF (reference sequence). Here the CDR3 reads CATSRDRALSSGAFF. CDR3 sequence (DNA): TGTGCCACCAGCAGAGATCGTGCGCTGTCATCTGGAGCTTTCTTT.

The chain employs TRBV18 and TRBJ2-6; 7 nucleotides line up with TRBD1. J gave up 1 base and V 3 bases, and 12 bases lay outside the gene matches. The CDR3 runs 19 residues. Per germline, CDR1 KGHSH and CDR2 LQKENI. The CDR3: CASSPPGHRGFSGANVLTF. Written as DNA, the CDR3 is TGTGCCAGCTCACCCCCCGGGCACAGGGGATTTTCTGGGGCCAACGTCCTGACTTTC. Based on the CDR3 plus reference TRBV18 and TRBJ2-6, the full variable domain is NAGVMQNPRHLVRRRGQEARLRCSPMKGHSHVYWYRQLPEEGLKFMVYLQKENIIDESGMPKERFSAEFPKEGPSILRIQQVVRGDSAAYFCASSPPGHRGFSGANVLTFGAGSRLTVL.

J is TRBJ2-1 and V is TRBV7-9; 10 nucleotides match TRBD1. V lost 4 bases and J lost 8; bases outside the gene matches: 8. Germline V gene lookup returns CDR1 SEHNR and CDR2 FQNEAQ (reference sequence). The CDR3 totals 15 residues. The CDR3 region has the DNA TGTGCCAGCAGCTCCGGCCGGGACAGGGGCTATGAGCAGTTCTTC. Its protein is CASSSGRDRGYEQFF.

This clonotype was counted between two and nine times. The genes are TRBV20-1 and TRBJ2-3, with D tentatively TRBD2 (6 bases). This CDR3 spans 14 amino acids. The germline V and J ends were trimmed by 7 bases and 4 bases, with 18 bases remaining between them. In germline, CDR1 is DFQATT, CDR2 SNEGSKA (reference sequence). The DNA for the CDR3 is TGCAGTGGGCGAGCGTGGGAGGAACCAGATACGCAGTATTTT. Its protein product is CSGRAWEEPDTQYF.

Only a few counts were recorded for this clonotype. CDR3 protein: CASSERRLVYEQYF. Written as DNA, the CDR3 is TGTGCCAGCTCGGAAAGAAGACTAGTCTACGAGCAGTACTTC. This chain joins TRBV18 and TRBJ2-7; tentatively, D is TRBD2 (6 bases). Trimming cost V 6 bases and J 3 bases, with 15 bases left between them. Germline CDR1 KGHSH, CDR2 LQKENI. The CDR3 sequence is 14 residues long.

The rearrangement links TRBV12-3 or TRBV12-4 to TRBJ1-4, with 9 bases matching TRBD1. The ends lost 3 bases at V and 2 bases at J; junction bases unmatched: 4. This CDR3 is built from 16 residues. CDR3 bases: TGTGCCAGCAGTTTCCCCGACAGGGGGACTAATGAAAAACTGTTTTTT. This codes for CASSFPDRGTNEKLFF.

CDR3 bases: TGTGCCAGCAGCGCCGGGCGAGGCTATGGCTACACCTTC. Its protein product is CASSAGRGYGYTF. The chain links TRBV9 to TRBJ1-2; D ambiguous. The V gene lost 3 bases and the J gene lost 4 bases, with 10 bases spanning the gap. The V gene's germline CDR1 is SGDLS and CDR2 YYNGEE. The CDR3 is made up of 13 amino acids.

The sample holds a few counts of this clonotype. Mismatch with germline at one junction end may stem from a read error. V usage is TRBV12-3 or TRBV12-4 and J usage is TRBJ2-1, with 13 bases fitting TRBD2. The CDR3 is 19 residues long. CDR3 residues: CAISSTTSGRSYSYNEQFF. The CDR3 bases are TGTGCCATCAGTTCGACGACTAGCGGGAGGTCTTACTCCTACAATGAGCAGTTCTTC.

V usage is TRBV2 and J usage is TRBJ2-6; no firm D call. From germline, CDR1 is SNHLY and CDR2 FYNNEI. V was shortened by 3 bases and J by 0 bases, with 9 bases between the two germline ends. The CDR3 sequence is 16 residues long. Written as DNA, the CDR3 is TGTGCCAGCAGTGATGCCCGGATCTCTGGGGCCAACGTCCTGACTTTC. It yields the protein CASSDARISGANVLTF.

This clonotype has only a few counts. The chain combines TRBV3-1 with TRBJ2-3; 7 nucleotides match TRBD1. The CDR3 consists of 13 residues. The germline CDR1 and CDR2 sequences are LGHDT and YNNKEL (reference sequence). Losses at the gene ends were 2 bases for V and 4 bases for J; bases not matched to a gene: 0. The CDR3 spells CASSQRGPDTQYF. DNA of the CDR3: TGTGCCAGCAGCCAAAGGGGGCCAGATACGCAGTATTTT.

The V and J genes are TRBV3-1 and TRBJ2-7; D may be TRBD1 or TRBD2 (6 bases each). With 4 bases removed from V and 2 bases from J, the gap between germline ends came to 15 bases. The CDR3 length is 15 residues. Germline assignment: CDR1 LGHDT and CDR2 YNNKEL (reference sequence). CDR3: CASSLGGGTTYEQYF. The CDR3 region has the DNA TGTGCCAGCAGCCTTGGGGGCGGGACAACCTACGAGCAGTACTTC.

This clonotype showed up many times. This chain links TRBV20-1 with TRBJ1-1; a weak D match, TRBD1 (5 bases). Trimming left V 6 bases short and J 0 bases short, with 17 bases between. The CDR3 contains 15 residues. CDR1 DFQATT and CDR2 SNEGSKA come from the germline V gene (reference sequence). The CDR3 DNA reads TGCAGTGCCACGGGACTCAGAGGATTGAACACTGAAGCTTTCTTT. Translating gives CSATGLRGLNTEAFF.

This clonotype was counted ten times or more. The chain couples TRBV20-1 to TRBJ2-5; a possible D gene is TRBD2 (6 bases). CDR1 is DFQATT, CDR2 SNEGSKA, per germline (reference sequence). This CDR3 is built from 12 residues. Trimming left V 3 bases short and J 5 bases short, with 10 bases between. CDR3 in DNA: TGCAGTGCTAGGGCGGGAAGGGAGACCCAGTACTTC. This encodes CSARAGRETQYF.

This clonotype was detected only a few times. The rearrangement uses TRBV5-1 and TRBJ2-1; D might be TRBD2 (6 bases). Trimming removed 7 bases at V and 6 bases at J, with 17 bases between. Germline values: CDR1 SGHRS, CDR2 YFSETQ. The CDR3 extends over 14 amino acids. CDR3 sequence: CASSIGGPGNEQFF. CDR3 bases: TGCGCCAGCTCAATAGGAGGGCCGGGCAATGAGCAGTTCTTC.

This clonotype has more than one count but fewer than ten. This chain uses TRBV2 with TRBJ2-7; the D is unclear. The V gene's germline CDR1 is SNHLY and CDR2 FYNNEI. Trimming shortened V by 7 bases and J by 3 bases, and 10 bases separated the two germline ends. The CDR3 extends over 12 amino acids. In nucleotides, the CDR3 is TGTGCCAGCACTTGGAGTAACTACGAGCAGTACTTC. Its protein is CASTWSNYEQYF.

This chain links TRBV5-1 with TRBJ1-1; D is possibly TRBD1 (5 bases). V was clipped by 1 base and J by 9 bases, with 19 bases between them. Germline CDR1 SGHRS, CDR2 YFSETQ. The CDR3 is made up of 15 amino acids. CDR3 sequence reads: CASSLLDGGDHKAFF. The CDR3 coding sequence is TGCGCCAGCAGCTTGTTGGACGGGGGTGACCACAAAGCTTTCTTT.

V usage is TRBV9 and J usage is TRBJ1-6; TRBD1 aligns across 7 bases. V dropped 0 bases and J dropped 10; count of bases not matched to a gene: 7. This CDR3 is built from 15 residues. Per germline, CDR1 SGDLS and CDR2 YYNGEE. CDR3 sequence reads: CASSVERGGGSPLHF. The CDR3 DNA reads TGTGCCAGCAGCGTAGAAAGAGGGGGCGGCTCACCCCTCCACTTT.

The chain links TRBV5-1 to TRBJ2-1; 9 bases line up with TRBD2. The J segment lost 7 bases and the V segment lost 1 base, leaving 12 bases of the junction unmatched. Germline-derived CDR1 and CDR2 are SGHRS and YFSETQ. The CDR3 spans 17 residues. The CDR3 reads CASSLFPSGTSGNEQFF. In nucleotides, the CDR3 is TGCGCCAGCAGCTTGTTCCCTAGCGGGACCTCGGGGAATGAGCAGTTCTTC.

This clonotype was detected a few times. This CDR3 is CASSRRGGTGQETQYF. The CDR3, as DNA: TGTGCCAGCAGCCGCCGGGGAGGGACAGGGCAAGAGACCCAGTACTTC. The V gene is TRBV3-1, the J gene TRBJ2-5; 9 bases align to TRBD1. The CDR3 sequence is 16 residues long. J was trimmed by 2 bases and V by 4 bases; bases with no gene match: 8. Germline V gene lookup returns CDR1 LGHDT and CDR2 YNNKEL (reference sequence).

The chain uses TRBV2 and TRBJ2-1; 7 nucleotides line up with TRBD2. Looked up from germline, CDR1 is SNHLY and CDR2 is FYNNEI. V was pared by 5 bases and J by 5 bases, with 3 bases of the junction left unmatched. The CDR3 is 13 amino acids. This CDR3 reads CASSSTSDNEQFF. As DNA, the CDR3 is TGTGCCAGCAGTTCAACTAGCGACAATGAGCAGTTCTTC.

The chain recombines TRBV7-9 with TRBJ2-7; 10 positions match TRBD1. The junction had 10 bases not matched to a gene; V was cut back by 5 bases and J by 0 bases. This CDR3 spans 17 amino acids. Germline V gives CDR1 SEHNR, CDR2 FQNEAQ (reference sequence). The CDR3 region has the DNA TGTGCCAGCAGCCAGGGCGGCGGGACAGGGGCCTCCTACGAGCAGTACTTC. It encodes CASSQGGGTGASYEQYF.

This clonotype was seen a few times. The chain links TRBV30 to TRBJ1-1; D gene uncertain. Germline V gene data show CDR1 as GTSNPN and CDR2 as SVGIG (reference sequence). The CDR3 extends over 13 amino acids. V was cut by 0 bases and J by 0 bases, with 5 bases left in between. The CDR3 loop is CAWSVQMNTEAFF. CDR3 bases: TGTGCCTGGAGTGTACAGATGAACACTGAAGCTTTCTTT. The variable domain in full, with the rest retrieved from reference TRBV30 and TRBJ1-1, is SQTIHQWPATLVQPVGSPLSLECTVEGTSNPNLYWYRQAAGRGLQLLFYSVGIGQISSEVPQNLSASRPQDRQFILSSKKLLLSDSGFYLCAWSVQMNTEAFFGQGTRLTVV.

V usage is TRBV21-1 and J usage is TRBJ1-5; TRBD1 is taken as the D call from the table, unchecked against the DNA. TRBV21-1 is deemed a pseudogene. The CDR3 length is 17 residues. CDR3 coding DNA: TGTGCCAGCAGCAAAGTTTCCGGGTTGTTATTCAATCAGCCCCAGCATTTT. It is translated as CASSKVSGLLFNQPQHF.

Many counts were recorded for this clonotype. The chain carries TRBV20-1 and TRBJ1-4; perhaps TRBD1 as D (6 bases). The CDR3 extends over 14 amino acids. Trimming left V 5 bases short and J 8 bases short, with 18 bases between. In germline, CDR1 is DFQATT, CDR2 SNEGSKA (reference sequence). In DNA form, the CDR3 reads TGCAGTGCTCAGGACCAGGGGTCGGGGGAAAAACTGTTTTTT. Protein sequence: CSAQDQGSGEKLFF.

This clonotype was seen more than once but under ten times. The chain is built from TRBV5-1 and TRBJ2-1; 11 bases match TRBD2. Per the germline V gene, CDR1 is SGHRS and CDR2 is YFSETQ. CDR3 length equals 15 residues. V was pared by 0 bases and J by 9 bases, with 5 bases of the junction left unmatched. CDR3 amino acids: CASSLELAGEGEQFF. CDR3 bases: TGCGCCAGCAGCTTGGAACTAGCGGGAGAGGGTGAGCAGTTCTTC. Full variable domain (missing parts from reference TRBV5-1 and TRBJ2-1): KAGVTQTPRYLIKTRGQQVTLSCSPISGHRSVSWYQQTPGQGLQFLFEYFSETQRNKGNFPGRFSGRQFSNSRSEMNVSTLELGDSALYLCASSLELAGEGEQFFGPGTRLTVL.

This clonotype occurred a few times. V gene TRBV6-5 combines with J gene TRBJ2-1; the D gene could be TRBD1 or TRBD2 (5 bases each). The CDR3 length is 15 residues. Germline CDR1 and CDR2: MNHEY and SVGAGI. V lost 2 bases, J lost 5 bases, and 13 bases lay in between. The CDR3 sequence: CASSYRGVGHNEQFF. CDR3 DNA: TGTGCCAGCAGTTACCGAGGGGTTGGGCACAATGAGCAGTTCTTC.